The subject of this entry is one T cell receptor (beta chain). Its target is not known. The record originates from a study of blood T cells in healthy people across ages. Next came a second PCR, run for about 7 to 12 cycles, which used a sample-barcoded 5' primer along with a J-beta primer mix. TCRdb recomputed calls from the 5' RACE reads with MiXCR, one row per CDR3 protein. The data contain about 1.4 million distinct CDR3 sequences, around 59% of them singletons. Notes on the study in general: Considered underestimates were the diversity estimates obtained from one million T cells. Among long-lived donors, naive CD4+ cells were more numerous and diversity higher than in aged donors.

Germline V lookup: CDR1 SNHLY, CDR2 FYNNEI. The CDR3 runs to 16 residues. The V and J ends lost 4 bases and 2 bases, in that order; junction bases with no gene match: 7. The V gene is TRBV2, the J gene TRBJ2-3, with 9 bases lining up with TRBD1. This clonotype originated in a young man in good health. The sequenced material came from blood. In DNA, the CDR3 is TGTGCCAGCAGTGGGGACAGGGCCTACCCCACAGATACGCAGTATTTT. This sequence encodes CASSGDRAYPTDTQYF. Together with reference TRBV2 and TRBJ2-3, the CDR3 gives the full variable domain: EPEVTQTPSHQVTQMGQEVILRCVPISNHLYFYWYRQILGQKVEFLVSFYNNEISEKSEIFDDQFSVERPDGSNFTLKIRSTKLEDSAMYFCASSGDRAYPTDTQYFGPGTRLTVL.